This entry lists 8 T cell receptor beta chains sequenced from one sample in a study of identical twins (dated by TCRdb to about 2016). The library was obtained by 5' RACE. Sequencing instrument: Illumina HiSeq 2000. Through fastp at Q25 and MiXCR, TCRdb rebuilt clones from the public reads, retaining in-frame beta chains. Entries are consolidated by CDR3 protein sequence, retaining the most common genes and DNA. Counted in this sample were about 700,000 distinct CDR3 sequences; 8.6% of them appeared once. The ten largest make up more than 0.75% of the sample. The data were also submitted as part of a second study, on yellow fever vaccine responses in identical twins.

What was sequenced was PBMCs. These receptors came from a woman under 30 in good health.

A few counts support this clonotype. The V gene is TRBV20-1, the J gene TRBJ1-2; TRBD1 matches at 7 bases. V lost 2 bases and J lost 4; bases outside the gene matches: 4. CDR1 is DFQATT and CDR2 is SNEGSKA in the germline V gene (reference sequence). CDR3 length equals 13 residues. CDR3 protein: CSARPTGTYGYTF. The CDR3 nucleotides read TGCAGTGCTAGACCGACAGGGACCTATGGCTACACCTTC.

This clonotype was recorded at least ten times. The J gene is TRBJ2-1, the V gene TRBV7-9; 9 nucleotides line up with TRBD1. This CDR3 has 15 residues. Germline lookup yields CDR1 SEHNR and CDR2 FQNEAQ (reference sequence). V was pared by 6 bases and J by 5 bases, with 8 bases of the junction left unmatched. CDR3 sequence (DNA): TGTGCCAGCAGTCACACCTGGGACAGGGACAATGAGCAGTTCTTC. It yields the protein CASSHTWDRDNEQFF.

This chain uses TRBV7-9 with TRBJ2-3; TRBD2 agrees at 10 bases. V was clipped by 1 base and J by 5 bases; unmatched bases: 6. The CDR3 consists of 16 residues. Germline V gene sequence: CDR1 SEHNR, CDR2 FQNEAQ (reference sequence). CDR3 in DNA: TGTGCCAGCAGCTTAGGAGCGGGAGGGCCAGAAGATACGCAGTATTTT. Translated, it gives CASSLGAGGPEDTQYF.

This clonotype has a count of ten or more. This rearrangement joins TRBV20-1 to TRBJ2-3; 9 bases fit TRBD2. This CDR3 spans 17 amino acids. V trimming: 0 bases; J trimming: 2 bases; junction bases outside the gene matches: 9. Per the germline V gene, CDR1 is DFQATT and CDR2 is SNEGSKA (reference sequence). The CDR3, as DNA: TGCAGTGCTAGAGATGAAAGGCTAGCGGGGATCACAGATACGCAGTATTTT. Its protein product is CSARDERLAGITDTQYF.

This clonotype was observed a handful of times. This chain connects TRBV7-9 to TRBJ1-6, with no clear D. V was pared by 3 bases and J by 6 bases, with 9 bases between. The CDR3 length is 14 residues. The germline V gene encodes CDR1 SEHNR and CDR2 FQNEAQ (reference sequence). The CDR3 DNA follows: TGTGCCAGCAGCTTCGCGAGTCTTAATTCACCCCTCCACTTT. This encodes CASSFASLNSPLHF.

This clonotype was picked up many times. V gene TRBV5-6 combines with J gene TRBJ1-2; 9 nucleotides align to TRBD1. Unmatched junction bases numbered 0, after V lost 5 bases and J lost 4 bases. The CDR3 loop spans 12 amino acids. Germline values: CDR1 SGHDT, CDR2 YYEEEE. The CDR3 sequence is CASRGQGYGYTF. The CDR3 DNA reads TGTGCCAGCAGGGGACAGGGCTATGGCTACACCTTC.

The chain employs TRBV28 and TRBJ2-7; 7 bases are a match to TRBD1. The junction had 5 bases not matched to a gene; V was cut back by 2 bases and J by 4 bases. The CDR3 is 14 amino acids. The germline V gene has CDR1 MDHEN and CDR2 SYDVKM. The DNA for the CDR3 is TGTGCCAGCAGTTTAGGACAGGATCAGTACGAGCAGTACTTC. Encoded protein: CASSLGQDQYEQYF.

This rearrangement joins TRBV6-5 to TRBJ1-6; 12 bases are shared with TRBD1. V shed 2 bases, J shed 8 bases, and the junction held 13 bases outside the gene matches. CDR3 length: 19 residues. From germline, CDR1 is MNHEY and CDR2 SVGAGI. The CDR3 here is CASSYKGQGARVSDSPLHF. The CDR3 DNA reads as TGTGCCAGCAGTTACAAGGGACAGGGGGCCCGCGTCAGTGATTCACCCCTCCACTTT.